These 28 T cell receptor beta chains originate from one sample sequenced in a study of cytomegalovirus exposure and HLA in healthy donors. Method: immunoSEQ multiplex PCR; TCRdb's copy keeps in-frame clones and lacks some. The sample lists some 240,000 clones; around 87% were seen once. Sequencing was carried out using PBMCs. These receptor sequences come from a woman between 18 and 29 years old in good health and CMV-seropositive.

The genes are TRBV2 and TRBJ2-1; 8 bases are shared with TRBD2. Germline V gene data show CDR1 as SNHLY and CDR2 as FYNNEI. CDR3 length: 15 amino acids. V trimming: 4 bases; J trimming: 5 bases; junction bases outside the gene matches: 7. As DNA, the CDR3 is TGTGCCAGCAGTGCTACTAGCGGAGGGGACAATGAGCAGTTCTTC. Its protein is CASSATSGGDNEQFF.

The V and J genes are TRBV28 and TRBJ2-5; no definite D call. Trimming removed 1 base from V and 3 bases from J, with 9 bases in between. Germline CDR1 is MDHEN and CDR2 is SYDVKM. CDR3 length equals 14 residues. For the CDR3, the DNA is TGTGCCAGCAGTTTATCCGGCGGCGAAGAGACCCAGTACTTC. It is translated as CASSLSGGEETQYF.

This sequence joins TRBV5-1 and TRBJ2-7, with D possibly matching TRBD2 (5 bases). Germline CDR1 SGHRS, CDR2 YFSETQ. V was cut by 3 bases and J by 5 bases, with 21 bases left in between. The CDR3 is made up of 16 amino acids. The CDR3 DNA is TGCGCCAGCAGCTCGGGAAATTCATTCTCCGGAGACGAGCAGTACTTC. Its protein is CASSSGNSFSGDEQYF.

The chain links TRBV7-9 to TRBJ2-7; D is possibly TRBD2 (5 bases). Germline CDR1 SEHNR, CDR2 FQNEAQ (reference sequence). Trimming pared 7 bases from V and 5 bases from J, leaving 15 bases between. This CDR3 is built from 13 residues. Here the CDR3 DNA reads TGTGCCAGCACCACTGAGGGTCGCGACGAGCAGTACTTC. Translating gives CASTTEGRDEQYF.

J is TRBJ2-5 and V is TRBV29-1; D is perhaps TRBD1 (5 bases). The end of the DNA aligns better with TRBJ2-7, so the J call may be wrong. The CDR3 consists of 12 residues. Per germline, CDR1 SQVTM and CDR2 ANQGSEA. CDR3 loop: CSVGKGPYEQYF. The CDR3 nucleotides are TGCAGCGTTGGAAAGGGGCCCTACGAGCAGTACTTC.

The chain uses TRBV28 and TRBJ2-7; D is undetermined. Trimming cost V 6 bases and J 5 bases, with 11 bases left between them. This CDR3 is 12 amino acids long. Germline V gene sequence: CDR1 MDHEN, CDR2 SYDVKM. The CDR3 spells CASSWASNEQYF. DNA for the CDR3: TGTGCCAGCAGCTGGGCCTCTAACGAGCAGTACTTC. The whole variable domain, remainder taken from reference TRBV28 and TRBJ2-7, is DVKVTQSSRYLVKRTGEKVFLECVQDMDHENMFWYRQDPGLGLRLIYFSYDVKMKEKGDIPEGYSVSREKKERFSLILESASTNQTSMYLCASSWASNEQYFGPGTRLTVT.

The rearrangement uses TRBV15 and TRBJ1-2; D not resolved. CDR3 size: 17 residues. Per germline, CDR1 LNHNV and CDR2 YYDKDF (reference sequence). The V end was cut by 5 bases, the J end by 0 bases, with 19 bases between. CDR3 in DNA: TGTGCCACCAGCGGAGCCCCAGAGGCAAGCACTAACTATGGCTACACCTTC. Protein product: CATSGAPEASTNYGYTF.

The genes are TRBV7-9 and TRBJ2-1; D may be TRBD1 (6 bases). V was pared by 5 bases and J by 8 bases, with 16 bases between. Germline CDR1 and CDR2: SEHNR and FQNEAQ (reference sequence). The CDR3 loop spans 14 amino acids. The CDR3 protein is CASSPQGFSDEQFF. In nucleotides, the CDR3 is TGTGCCAGCAGCCCACAGGGTTTTTCCGATGAGCAGTTCTTC.

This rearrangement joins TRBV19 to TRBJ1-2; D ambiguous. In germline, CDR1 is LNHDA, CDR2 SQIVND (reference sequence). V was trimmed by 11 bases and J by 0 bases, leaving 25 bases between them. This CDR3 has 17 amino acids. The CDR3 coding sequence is TGTGCCGCCAGTAGTCACCAGGCAACCCCAGCTAACTATGGCTACACCTTC. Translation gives CAASSHQATPANYGYTF.

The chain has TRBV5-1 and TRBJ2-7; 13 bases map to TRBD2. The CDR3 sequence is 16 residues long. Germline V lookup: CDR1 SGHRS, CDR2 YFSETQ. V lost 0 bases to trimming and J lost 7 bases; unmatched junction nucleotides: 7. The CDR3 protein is CASSLDTSGRAGEQYF. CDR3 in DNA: TGCGCCAGCAGCTTGGATACTAGCGGGAGGGCGGGGGAGCAGTACTTC.

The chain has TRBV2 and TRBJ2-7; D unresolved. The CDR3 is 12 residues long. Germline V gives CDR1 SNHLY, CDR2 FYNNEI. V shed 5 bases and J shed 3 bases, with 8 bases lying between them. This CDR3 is CASSPLSYEQYF. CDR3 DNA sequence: TGTGCCAGCAGTCCCCTCAGCTACGAGCAGTACTTC.

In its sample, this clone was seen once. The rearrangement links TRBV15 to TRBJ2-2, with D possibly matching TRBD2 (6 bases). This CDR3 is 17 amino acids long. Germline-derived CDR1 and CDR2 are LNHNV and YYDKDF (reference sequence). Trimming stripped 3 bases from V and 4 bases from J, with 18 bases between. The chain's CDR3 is CATSSPWGESVTGELFF. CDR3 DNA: TGTGCCACCAGCAGTCCTTGGGGGGAGTCGGTCACCGGGGAGCTGTTTTTT.

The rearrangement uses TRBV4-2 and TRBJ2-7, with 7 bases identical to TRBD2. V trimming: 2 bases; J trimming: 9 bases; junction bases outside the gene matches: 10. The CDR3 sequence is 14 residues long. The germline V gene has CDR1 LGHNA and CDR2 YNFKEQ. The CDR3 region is CASSQLAVRGVQYF. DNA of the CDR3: TGTGCCAGCAGCCAACTAGCGGTAAGGGGTGTGCAGTACTTC.

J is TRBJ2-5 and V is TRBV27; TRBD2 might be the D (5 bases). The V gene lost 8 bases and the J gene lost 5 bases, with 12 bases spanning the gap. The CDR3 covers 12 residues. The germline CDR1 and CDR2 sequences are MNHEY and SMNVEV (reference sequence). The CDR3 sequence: CASGWGAETQYF. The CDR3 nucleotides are TGTGCCAGCGGGTGGGGAGCGGAGACCCAGTACTTC.

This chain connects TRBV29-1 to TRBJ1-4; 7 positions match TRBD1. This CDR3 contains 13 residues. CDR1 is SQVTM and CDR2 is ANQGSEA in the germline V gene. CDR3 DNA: TGCAGTGCAAACAGGGGATCTAATGAAAAACTGTTTTTT. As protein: CSANRGSNEKLFF.

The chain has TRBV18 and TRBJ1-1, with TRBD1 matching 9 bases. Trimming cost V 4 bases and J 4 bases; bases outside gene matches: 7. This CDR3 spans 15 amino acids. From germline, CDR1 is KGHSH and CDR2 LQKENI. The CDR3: CASSQTGGAGTEAFF. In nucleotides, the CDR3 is TGTGCCAGCTCACAAACAGGGGGCGCAGGCACTGAAGCTTTCTTT.

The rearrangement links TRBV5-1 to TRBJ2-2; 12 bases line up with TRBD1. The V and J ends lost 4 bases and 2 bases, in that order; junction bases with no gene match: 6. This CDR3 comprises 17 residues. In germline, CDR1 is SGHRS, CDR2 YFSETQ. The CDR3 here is CASSVMGQGANTGELFF. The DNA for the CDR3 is TGCGCCAGCAGCGTGATGGGACAGGGGGCTAACACCGGGGAGCTGTTTTTT.

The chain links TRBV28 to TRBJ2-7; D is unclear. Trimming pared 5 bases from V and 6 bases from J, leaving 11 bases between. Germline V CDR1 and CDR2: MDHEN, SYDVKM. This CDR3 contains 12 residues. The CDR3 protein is CASSPTGAEQYF. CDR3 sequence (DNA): TGTGCCAGCAGTCCGACCGGAGCCGAGCAGTACTTC.

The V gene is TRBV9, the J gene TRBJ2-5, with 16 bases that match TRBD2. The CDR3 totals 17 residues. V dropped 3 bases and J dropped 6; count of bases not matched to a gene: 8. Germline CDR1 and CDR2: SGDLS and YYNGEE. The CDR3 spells CASSAGLAGGPGKTQYF. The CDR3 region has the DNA TGTGCCAGCAGCGCGGGACTAGCGGGAGGGCCGGGAAAGACCCAGTACTTC.

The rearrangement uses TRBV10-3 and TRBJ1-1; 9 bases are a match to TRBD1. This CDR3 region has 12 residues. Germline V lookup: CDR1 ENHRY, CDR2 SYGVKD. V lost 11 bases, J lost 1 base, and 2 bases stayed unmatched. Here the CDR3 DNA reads TGTGCCTCGGGACAGGGGAACACTGAAGCTTTCTTT. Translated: CASGQGNTEAFF.

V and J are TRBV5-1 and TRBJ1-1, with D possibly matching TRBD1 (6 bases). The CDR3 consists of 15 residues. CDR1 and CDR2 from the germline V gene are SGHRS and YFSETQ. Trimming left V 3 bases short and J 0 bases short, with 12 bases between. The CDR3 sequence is CASSSGHSLNTEAFF. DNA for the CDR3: TGCGCCAGCAGCTCGGGACACTCACTGAACACTGAAGCTTTCTTT.

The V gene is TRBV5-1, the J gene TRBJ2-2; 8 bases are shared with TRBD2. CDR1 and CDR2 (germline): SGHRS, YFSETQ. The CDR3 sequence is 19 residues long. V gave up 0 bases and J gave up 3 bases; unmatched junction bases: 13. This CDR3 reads CASSLGSALSGSDTGELFF. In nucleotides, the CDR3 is TGCGCCAGCAGCTTGGGTTCGGCTTTGAGCGGGAGTGACACCGGGGAGCTGTTTTTT.

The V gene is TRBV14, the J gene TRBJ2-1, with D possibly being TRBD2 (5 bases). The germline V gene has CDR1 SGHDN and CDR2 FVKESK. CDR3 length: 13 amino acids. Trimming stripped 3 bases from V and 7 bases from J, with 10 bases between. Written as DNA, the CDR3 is TGTGCCAGCAGCCAGTGGACGGGGAATGAGCAGTTCTTC. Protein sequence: CASSQWTGNEQFF.

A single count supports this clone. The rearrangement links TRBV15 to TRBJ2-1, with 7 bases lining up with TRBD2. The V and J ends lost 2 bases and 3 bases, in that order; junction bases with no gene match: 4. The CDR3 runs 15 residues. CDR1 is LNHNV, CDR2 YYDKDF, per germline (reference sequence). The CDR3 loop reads CATSRSREFYNEQFF. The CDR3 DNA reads TGTGCCACCAGCAGATCGCGGGAGTTCTACAATGAGCAGTTCTTC. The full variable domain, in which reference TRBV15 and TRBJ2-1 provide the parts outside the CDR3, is DAMVIQNPRYQVTQFGKPVTLSCSQTLNHNVMYWYQQKSSQAPKLLFHYYDKDFNNEADTPDNFQSRRPNTSFCFLDIRSPGLGDTAMYLCATSRSREFYNEQFFGPGTRLTVL.

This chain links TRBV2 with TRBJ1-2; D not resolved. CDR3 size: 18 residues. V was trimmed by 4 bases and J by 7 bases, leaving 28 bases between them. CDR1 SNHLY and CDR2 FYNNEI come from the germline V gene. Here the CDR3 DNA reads TGTGCCAGCAGTGGTCCCCGGGATTTTTCGACGGACCTAGGTGGCTACACCTTC. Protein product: CASSGPRDFSTDLGGYTF. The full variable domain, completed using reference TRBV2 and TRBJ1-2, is EPEVTQTPSHQVTQMGQEVILRCVPISNHLYFYWYRQILGQKVEFLVSFYNNEISEKSEIFDDQFSVERPDGSNFTLKIRSTKLEDSAMYFCASSGPRDFSTDLGGYTFGSGTRLTVV.

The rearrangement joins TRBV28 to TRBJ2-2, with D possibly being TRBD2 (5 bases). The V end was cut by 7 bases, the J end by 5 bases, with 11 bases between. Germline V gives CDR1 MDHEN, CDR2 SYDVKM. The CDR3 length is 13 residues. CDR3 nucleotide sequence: TGTGCCAGCACATCCCGGGGTACCGGGGAGCTGTTTTTT. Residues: CASTSRGTGELFF.

The CDR3 DNA reads as TGTGCCAGCAGCCTCTTCGGGACAACGGGTAACTATGGCTACACCTTC. Protein sequence: CASSLFGTTGNYGYTF. V gene TRBV27 combines with J gene TRBJ1-2; tentatively, D is TRBD1 (6 bases). Deletions cut 6 bases from V and 1 base from J, with 18 bases between. The CDR3 spans 16 residues. Looked up from germline, CDR1 is MNHEY and CDR2 is SMNVEV (reference sequence).

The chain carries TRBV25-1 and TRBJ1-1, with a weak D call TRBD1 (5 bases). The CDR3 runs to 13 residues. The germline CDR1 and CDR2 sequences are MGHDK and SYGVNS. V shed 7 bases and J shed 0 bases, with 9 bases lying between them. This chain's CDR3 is CASTPTVNTEAFF. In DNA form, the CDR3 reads TGTGCCAGCACCCCGACAGTGAACACTGAAGCTTTCTTT.